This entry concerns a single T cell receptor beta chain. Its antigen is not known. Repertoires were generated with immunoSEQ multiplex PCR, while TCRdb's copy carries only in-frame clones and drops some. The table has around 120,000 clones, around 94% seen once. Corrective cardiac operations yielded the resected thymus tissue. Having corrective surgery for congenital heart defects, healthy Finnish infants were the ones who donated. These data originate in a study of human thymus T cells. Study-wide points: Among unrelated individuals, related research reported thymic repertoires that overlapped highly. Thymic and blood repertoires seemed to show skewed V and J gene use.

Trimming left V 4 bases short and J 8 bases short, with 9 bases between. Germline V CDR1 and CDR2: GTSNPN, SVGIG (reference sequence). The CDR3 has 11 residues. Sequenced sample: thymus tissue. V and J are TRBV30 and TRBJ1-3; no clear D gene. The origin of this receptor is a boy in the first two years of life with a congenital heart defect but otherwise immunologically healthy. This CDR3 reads CAWKRGDTIYF. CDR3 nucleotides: TGTGCCTGGAAGCGGGGAGACACCATATATTTT.